One sample yielded the 12 T cell receptor beta chains listed below, sequenced in a study of T and B cells in COVID-19 patients. Blood genomic DNA input for TRB amplification was roughly 220-500 ng. TRB rearrangements were amplified by multiplex PCR with BIOMED2 TRB-A/B primers. From the multiplex PCR reads, TCRdb called clonotypes with MiXCR, one entry per CDR3 protein. The data contain roughly 16,000 distinct CDR3 sequences, roughly 29% of them singletons. The sample was blood. These receptors originate from a human donor who had recovered from COVID-19.

The chain employs TRBV18 and TRBJ1-6; 10 positions match TRBD1. This CDR3 has 20 amino acids. Germline CDR1 reads KGHSH; CDR2 reads LQKENI. V trimming: 2 bases; J trimming: 6 bases; junction bases outside the gene matches: 16. CDR3 DNA: TGTGCCAGCTCACCAGTCATACGAACAACCGGGACAGGGGTTAATTCACCCCTCCACTTT. Translation: CASSPVIRTTGTGVNSPLHF. Using reference TRBV18 and TRBJ1-6 for the parts outside the CDR3, the full variable domain is NAGVMQNPRHLVRRRGQEARLRCSPMKGHSHVYWYRQLPEEGLKFMVYLQKENIIDESGMPKERFSAEFPKEGPSILRIQQVVRGDSAAYFCASSPVIRTTGTGVNSPLHFGNGTRLTVT.

This clonotype is medium-sized within its sample. This rearrangement joins TRBV29-1 to TRBJ1-1, with D perhaps TRBD1 (5 bases). Germline V gene sequence: CDR1 SQVTM, CDR2 ANQGSEA. The CDR3 loop spans 10 amino acids. V lost 7 bases, J lost 8 bases, and 11 bases lay in between. For the CDR3, the DNA is TGCAGCGCCTCCCGGGGGGAAGCTTTCTTT. Amino acids: CSASRGEAFF.

In this sample, this clonotype turned up a few times. The chain combines TRBV10-3 with TRBJ2-5; D is possibly TRBD2 (5 bases). V was shortened by 9 bases and J by 5 bases, with 13 bases between the two germline ends. The CDR3 is 12 residues long. CDR1 and CDR2 from the germline V gene are ENHRY and SYGVKD. The CDR3 loop reads CAIRGPSETQYF. The CDR3 coding sequence is TGTGCCATAAGAGGGCCGAGTGAGACCCAGTACTTC.

The genes are TRBV27 and TRBJ1-2; 7 positions match TRBD1. Germline CDR1 and CDR2: MNHEY and SMNVEV (reference sequence). The CDR3 is 14 amino acids. J was trimmed by 2 bases and V by 5 bases; bases with no gene match: 5. DNA for the CDR3: TGTGCCAGCAGTGAACTACAGGGGAACTATGGCTACACCTTC. As protein: CASSELQGNYGYTF.

This clonotype came up a few times. In DNA, the CDR3 is TGTGCCAGCTCACTCCGACAGGGTTATAGCAATCAGCCCCAGCATTTT. Translated: CASSLRQGYSNQPQHF. The chain is built from TRBV18 and TRBJ1-5; the match to TRBD1 covers 7 bases. V shed 4 bases and J 0 bases; nucleotides not matched to a gene: 6. The CDR3 contains 16 residues. Germline V lookup: CDR1 KGHSH, CDR2 LQKENI.

The table lists this clonotype with many counts. This chain joins TRBV27 and TRBJ1-6; weak D call: TRBD1 (5 bases). The germline CDR1 and CDR2 sequences are MNHEY and SMNVEV (reference sequence). The V end was cut by 2 bases, the J end by 8 bases, with 10 bases between. CDR3 length equals 14 residues. The CDR3 here is CASSLKTGHSPLHF. The CDR3 coding sequence is TGTGCCAGCAGTTTAAAGACGGGACATTCACCCCTCCACTTT.

The table lists this clonotype with a count of one. The chain combines TRBV24-1 with TRBJ2-3, with TRBD1 identical over 8 bases. CDR1 is KGHDR and CDR2 is SFDVKD in the germline V gene. This CDR3 is built from 18 residues. With 6 bases clipped from V and 1 base from J, the junction kept 14 bases outside the gene matches. This CDR3 reads CATSSSGTGAFGTDTQYF. DNA of the CDR3: TGTGCCACCAGTTCATCCGGGACAGGAGCTTTCGGCACAGATACGCAGTATTTT.

The chain has TRBV6-1 and TRBJ2-7; D gene unclear. The germline V and J ends were trimmed by 5 bases and 4 bases, with 12 bases remaining between them. Germline CDR1 MNHNS, CDR2 SASEGT. The CDR3 has 13 residues. The DNA for the CDR3 is TGTGCCAGCAGTCCCCCGGTCGAATACGAGCAGTACTTC. Its protein product is CASSPPVEYEQYF.

Only a few counts were recorded for this clonotype. This chain connects TRBV12-3 or TRBV12-4 to TRBJ1-1; D is unresolved. V lost 3 bases and J lost 2, with 7 bases in between. The CDR3 has 13 residues. The CDR3 region is CASSLMVNTEAFF. Here the CDR3 DNA reads TGTGCCAGCAGTTTGATGGTAAACACTGAAGCTTTCTTT.

By frequency in the sample, this clonotype is medium-sized. The V call is TRBV19, the J call TRBJ1-6; D is undetermined. Germline V gene data show CDR1 as LNHDA and CDR2 as SQIVND (reference sequence). V was trimmed by 0 bases and J by 0 bases, leaving 6 bases between them. This CDR3 has 16 amino acids. CDR3 nucleotides: TGTGCCAGTAGTATAGACGGCAGCTCCTATAATTCACCCCTCCACTTT. Translating gives CASSIDGSSYNSPLHF. The full variable domain, completed using reference TRBV19 and TRBJ1-6, is DGGITQSPKYLFRKEGQNVTLSCEQNLNHDAMYWYRQDPGQGLRLIYYSQIVNDFQKGDIAEGYSVSREKKESFPLTVTSAQKNPTAFYLCASSIDGSSYNSPLHFGNGTRLTVT.

The count of this clonotype is one. The chain joins TRBV20-1 to TRBJ1-6; unclear D gene. This CDR3 has 10 amino acids. Trimming stripped 1 base from V and 15 bases from J, with 7 bases between. Germline loops: CDR1 DFQATT, CDR2 SNEGSKA (reference sequence). The CDR3 DNA reads as TGCAGTGCTAGAGGCTTAAACCTCCACTTT. This translates into CSARGLNLHF.

This clonotype was observed a handful of times. The chain recombines TRBV19 with TRBJ1-5, with a possible D match to TRBD1 (6 bases). V was cut by 2 bases and J by 7 bases, with 12 bases left in between. Per germline, CDR1 LNHDA and CDR2 SQIVND (reference sequence). The CDR3 runs 14 residues. This CDR3 is CASSIIRGDQPQHF. CDR3 DNA sequence: TGTGCCAGTAGTATAATCAGGGGCGACCAGCCCCAGCATTTT.